Listed below are T cell receptor beta chains from one sample, sequenced in a study of identifying expanded T cells in peripheral blood. Measured with immunoSEQ multiplex PCR; TCRdb has only the in-frame clones, and not every one. Here the sample spans 55,000 to 75,000 clones, 70% to 90% being singletons. The sample consisted of blood. Every receptor here comes from a person between 18 and 75 years old in good health. Both conserved end residues are part of each CDR3. D genes are given only for firm matches. Size is stated for part of the rows, as once, few or many counts, or as a class when the clone is expanded.

v_gene: TRBV7-2
d_gene: NA
abundance: NA
j_gene: TRBJ2-1
CDR3nt: TGTGCCAGCAGCCTGGGACTCAACAATGAGCAGTTCTTC
CDR3aa: CASSLGLNNEQFF

v_gene: TRBV4-2
d_gene: NA
abundance: NA
j_gene: TRBJ1-4
CDR3nt: TGTGCCAGCAGCCAAGGGGCCAGGGGAGGGCAAGAAAAACTGTTTTTT
CDR3aa: CASSQGARGGQEKLFF

v_gene: TRBV6-6
d_gene: NA
abundance: NA
j_gene: TRBJ1-4
CDR3nt: TGTGCCAGCAGTTACTCGACCGAAAAACTGTTTTTT
CDR3aa: CASSYSTEKLFF

v_gene: TRBV25-1
d_gene: NA
abundance: once
j_gene: TRBJ1-1
CDR3nt: TGTGCCAGCAGTGTACGGCCCGACACTGAAGCTTTCTTT
CDR3aa: CASSVRPDTEAFF

v_gene: TRBV21-1
d_gene: NA
abundance: NA
j_gene: TRBJ2-2
CDR3nt: TGTGCCAGCAGCAAAGATCGGACAGGGCTTTTGGGGGAGCTGTTTTTT
CDR3aa: CASSKDRTGLLGELFF

v_gene: TRBV7-9
d_gene: NA
abundance: NA
j_gene: TRBJ1-1
CDR3nt: TGTGCCAGCAGCTTATACGGTACGAACACTGAAGCTTTCTTT
CDR3aa: CASSLYGTNTEAFF

v_gene: TRBV5-8
d_gene: NA
abundance: NA
j_gene: TRBJ2-3
CDR3nt: TGTGCCAGCAGCTCCCGGGTAGCGCCAGATACGCAGTATTTT
CDR3aa: CASSSRVAPDTQYF

v_gene: TRBV6-1
d_gene: TRBD1
abundance: NA
j_gene: TRBJ2-6
CDR3nt: TGTGCCAGCAGTATCCGGACAGGGGGGGCCAACGTCCTGACTTTC
CDR3aa: CASSIRTGGANVLTF

v_gene: TRBV30
d_gene: NA
abundance: NA
j_gene: TRBJ2-1
CDR3nt: TGTGCCTGGAGGCAGCTGGCCCTCTACAATGAGCAGTTCTTC
CDR3aa: CAWRQLALYNEQFF

v_gene: TRBV5-6
d_gene: NA
abundance: once
j_gene: TRBJ2-7
CDR3nt: TGTGCCAGCAGACCCTGGCGGACGACTATCTACGAGCAGTACTTC
CDR3aa: CASRPWRTTIYEQYF

v_gene: TRBV21-1
d_gene: NA
abundance: NA
j_gene: TRBJ2-7
CDR3nt: TGTGCCAGCAGCAAACGGCTAGCGGGAGACTACGAGCAGTACTTC
CDR3aa: CASSKRLAGDYEQYF

v_gene: TRBV28
d_gene: TRBD1
abundance: NA
j_gene: TRBJ1-1
CDR3nt: TGTGCCAGCAGTTTTCAGGGGGAGGTCGCTGAAGCTTTCTTT
CDR3aa: CASSFQGEVAEAFF

v_gene: TRBV30
d_gene: NA
abundance: NA
j_gene: TRBJ2-5
CDR3nt: TGTGCCTGGAGTAGTTTGGAGACCCAGTACTTC
CDR3aa: CAWSSLETQYF

v_gene: TRBV7-2
d_gene: NA
abundance: NA
j_gene: TRBJ1-1
CDR3nt: TGTGCCAGCAGCTTATATCCCACTGAAGCTTTCTTT
CDR3aa: CASSLYPTEAFF

v_gene: TRBV6-4
d_gene: TRBD2
abundance: medium-sized
j_gene: TRBJ2-1
CDR3nt: TGTGCCAGCAGCGATTCTACTAGCGGGGACTACAATGAGCAGTTCTTC
CDR3aa: CASSDSTSGDYNEQFF

v_gene: TRBV7-6
d_gene: TRBD2
abundance: NA
j_gene: TRBJ2-5
CDR3nt: TGTGCCAGCAGCTTTGGGACTAGCGGGAACCTACAAGAGACCCAGTACTTC
CDR3aa: CASSFGTSGNLQETQYF

v_gene: TRBV5-6
d_gene: NA
abundance: NA
j_gene: TRBJ2-3
CDR3nt: TGTGCCAGCAGCTGCCCAGGGGCCTCCCCTAATAGCACAGATACGCAGTATTTT
CDR3aa: CASSCPGASPNSTDTQYF

v_gene: TRBV28
d_gene: NA
abundance: NA
j_gene: TRBJ1-5
CDR3nt: TGTGCCAGCAGTTTACGGGGGGCAGGTCAGCCCCAGCATTTT
CDR3aa: CASSLRGAGQPQHF

v_gene: TRBV7-9
d_gene: TRBD1
abundance: NA
j_gene: TRBJ1-2
CDR3nt: TGTGCCAGCAGCCCGGGACAGGGGCTCGCAGGCTACACCTTC
CDR3aa: CASSPGQGLAGYTF

v_gene: TRBV6-6
d_gene: TRBD2
abundance: few
j_gene: TRBJ2-7
CDR3nt: TGTGCCAGCAGTTACTCTCGGGAGGGCTACGAGCAGTACTTC
CDR3aa: CASSYSREGYEQYF

v_gene: TRBV5-6
d_gene: TRBD1
abundance: NA
j_gene: TRBJ1-1
CDR3nt: TGTGCCACTTCGACAGGGCGCGGGATGAACACTGAAGCTTTCTTT
CDR3aa: CATSTGRGMNTEAFF

v_gene: TRBV6-4
d_gene: NA
abundance: NA
j_gene: TRBJ2-6
CDR3nt: TGTGCCAGCAGTGAGGAGGCCCTCGGGGGGGCCAACGTCCTGACTTTC
CDR3aa: CASSEEALGGANVLTF

v_gene: TRBV5-6
d_gene: NA
abundance: NA
j_gene: TRBJ2-3
CDR3nt: TGTGCCAGCAGCTTTGTTAGCGGCTTGAGCACAGATACGCAGTATTTT
CDR3aa: CASSFVSGLSTDTQYF

v_gene: TRBV5-5
d_gene: NA
abundance: NA
j_gene: TRBJ1-5
CDR3nt: TGTGCCAGCAGCTTGCGGCCAGACAATAGCAATCAGCCCCAGCATTTT
CDR3aa: CASSLRPDNSNQPQHF

v_gene: TRBV6-1
d_gene: TRBD2
abundance: NA
j_gene: TRBJ2-3
CDR3nt: TGTGCCAGCAGTGGACTAGCGGGAGGCACAGATACGCAGTATTTT
CDR3aa: CASSGLAGGTDTQYF

v_gene: TRBV28
d_gene: TRBD2
abundance: once
j_gene: TRBJ2-3
CDR3nt: TGTGCCAGCAGACCGCCCAGGGACTACGATACGCAGTATTTT
CDR3aa: CASRPPRDYDTQYF

v_gene: TRBV14
d_gene: TRBD2
abundance: NA
j_gene: TRBJ2-1
CDR3nt: TGTGCCAGCAGCCAAGCCCTTAGCGGGAGGGGGATATACAATGAGCAGTTCTTC
CDR3aa: CASSQALSGRGIYNEQFF

v_gene: TRBV4-2
d_gene: TRBD2
abundance: NA
j_gene: TRBJ2-5
CDR3nt: TGTGCCAGCAGCCAAATCGCGGGGGGCTCTGAGACCCAGTACTTC
CDR3aa: CASSQIAGGSETQYF

v_gene: TRBV7-9
d_gene: NA
abundance: NA
j_gene: TRBJ2-7
CDR3nt: TGTGCCAGCAGCTTAGAGGGTTTGGCAGGACAGTACTTC
CDR3aa: CASSLEGLAGQYF

v_gene: TRBV9
d_gene: TRBD2
abundance: NA
j_gene: TRBJ2-3
CDR3nt: TGTGCCAGCAGCGTAGTAGCTAGCGGGGGGGTGGCAGATACGCAGTATTTT
CDR3aa: CASSVVASGGVADTQYF

v_gene: TRBV28
d_gene: NA
abundance: NA
j_gene: TRBJ2-2
CDR3nt: TGTGCCAGCAACTCGGCAGGGTGGTCCGGGGAGCTGTTTTTT
CDR3aa: CASNSAGWSGELFF

v_gene: TRBV5-4
d_gene: TRBD1
abundance: few
j_gene: TRBJ1-1
CDR3nt: TGTGCCAGCAGCCACGGGACAGTGAAGAACACTGAAGCTTTCTTT
CDR3aa: CASSHGTVKNTEAFF

v_gene: TRBV5-1
d_gene: NA
abundance: NA
j_gene: TRBJ1-1
CDR3nt: TGCGCCAGCAGCCTCGGGGGACAAAACACTGAAGCTTTCTTT
CDR3aa: CASSLGGQNTEAFF

v_gene: TRBV7-5
d_gene: NA
abundance: NA
j_gene: TRBJ2-1
CDR3nt: TGTGTCAGAAGCTGCTTGAGCGGGGGGTACAATGAGCAGTTCTTC
CDR3aa: CVRSCLSGGYNEQFF

v_gene: TRBV6-5
d_gene: TRBD1
abundance: NA
j_gene: TRBJ2-5
CDR3nt: TGTGCCAGCAGTAGGGACAGGGGACAAGAGACCCAGTACTTC
CDR3aa: CASSRDRGQETQYF

v_gene: TRBV19
d_gene: NA
abundance: NA
j_gene: TRBJ1-1
CDR3nt: TGTGCCAGTGGGAGGATAGGTACAGGCCTGGCTGCTAACAGAAAGAACACTGAAGCTTTCTTT
CDR3aa: CASGRIGTGLAANRKNTEAFF

v_gene: TRBV7-8
d_gene: NA
abundance: NA
j_gene: TRBJ2-7
CDR3nt: TGTGCCAGCAGCTTAAGAAGCACGCAGTACTTC
CDR3aa: CASSLRSTQYF

v_gene: TRBV5-6
d_gene: NA
abundance: NA
j_gene: TRBJ1-2
CDR3nt: TGTGCCAGCAGCTTGGGTTCGCTACAGTTCAACTATGGCTACACCTTC
CDR3aa: CASSLGSLQFNYGYTF

v_gene: TRBV5-1
d_gene: NA
abundance: NA
j_gene: TRBJ1-1
CDR3nt: TGCGCCAGCAGCGAAGCAGGGGCCACTGAAGCTTTCTTT
CDR3aa: CASSEAGATEAFF

v_gene: TRBV19
d_gene: NA
abundance: NA
j_gene: TRBJ2-3
CDR3nt: TGTGCCAGTAGTATAGGTGGACGGACAGATACGCAGTATTTT
CDR3aa: CASSIGGRTDTQYF

v_gene: TRBV7-8
d_gene: TRBD2
abundance: NA
j_gene: TRBJ2-1
CDR3nt: TGTGCCAGCAGCCCCTACGCTGGAGCGGGGGGGCCCTACAATGAGCAGTTCTTC
CDR3aa: CASSPYAGAGGPYNEQFF

v_gene: TRBV10-3
d_gene: NA
abundance: few
j_gene: TRBJ1-4
CDR3nt: TGTGCCATCAGTGACGGGGCCAGAACGAATGAAAAACTGTTTTTT
CDR3aa: CAISDGARTNEKLFF

v_gene: TRBV15
d_gene: NA
abundance: NA
j_gene: TRBJ1-2
CDR3nt: TGTGCCACCACCACAAGAGGACCCGTGGACTATGGCTACACCTTC
CDR3aa: CATTTRGPVDYGYTF

v_gene: TRBV6-5
d_gene: TRBD2
abundance: NA
j_gene: TRBJ2-1
CDR3nt: TGTGCCAGCAGTCTAGGCGGGAGGGCCGGGGATGAGCAGTTCTTC
CDR3aa: CASSLGGRAGDEQFF

v_gene: TRBV6-1
d_gene: TRBD1
abundance: NA
j_gene: TRBJ2-1
CDR3nt: TGTGCCAGCAGTAAATCCGGGACAGGAGACAATGAGCAGTTCTTC
CDR3aa: CASSKSGTGDNEQFF

v_gene: TRBV19
d_gene: NA
abundance: NA
j_gene: TRBJ1-4
CDR3nt: TGTGCCAGTAGTAGTATTGATGAAAAACTGTTTTTT
CDR3aa: CASSSIDEKLFF

v_gene: TRBV4-1
d_gene: TRBD1
abundance: NA
j_gene: TRBJ1-1
CDR3nt: TGCGCCAGCAGCAAAATCGTACAGGGGGCAGGGGCTGAAGCTTTCTTT
CDR3aa: CASSKIVQGAGAEAFF

v_gene: TRBV20-1
d_gene: NA
abundance: NA
j_gene: TRBJ1-3
CDR3nt: TGCAGTGCACCGAAACAGGGCACCATATATTTT
CDR3aa: CSAPKQGTIYF

v_gene: TRBV9
d_gene: NA
abundance: NA
j_gene: TRBJ2-1
CDR3nt: TGTGCCAGCAGCGTAGTCAGCCACAATGAGCAGTTCTTC
CDR3aa: CASSVVSHNEQFF